What follows are 26 T cell receptor beta chains derived from one specimen sequenced in a study of cytomegalovirus exposure and HLA in healthy donors. The study ran its PCR with 60 Vbeta and 13 Jbeta primers. Assay used: immunoSEQ multiplex PCR; TCRdb lists only in-frame clones, some missing. The sample data list about 130,000 clones. Material: PBMCs. These receptor sequences come from a woman aged 60-75 years in good health and CMV-seronegative.

The rearrangement uses TRBV7-2 and TRBJ2-7; 14 bases fit TRBD2. The CDR3 has 14 residues. Germline V gene sequence: CDR1 SGHTA, CDR2 FQGNSA. After removal of 6 bases from V and 5 bases from J, the junction contained 3 bases not matched to a gene. The CDR3 spells CASRPGLAGDEQYF. CDR3 bases: TGTGCCAGCAGGCCGGGACTAGCGGGAGACGAGCAGTACTTC.

The chain joins TRBV10-2 to TRBJ1-6, with D maybe TRBD1 (5 bases). Germline V gene sequence: CDR1 WSHSY, CDR2 SAAADI. This CDR3 has 14 amino acids. V was shortened by 8 bases and J by 6 bases, with 14 bases between the two germline ends. The CDR3 spells CASWDAAGNSPLHF. CDR3 coding DNA: TGCGCCAGCTGGGACGCAGCGGGTAATTCACCCCTCCACTTT.

The V gene is TRBV7-2, the J gene TRBJ2-2; a weak D match, TRBD1 (6 bases). The CDR3 covers 16 residues. The V and J ends lost 0 bases and 4 bases respectively, with 12 bases between them. Germline V CDR1 and CDR2: SGHTA, FQGNSA. The chain's CDR3 is CASSLAGTFSTGELFF. The DNA of the CDR3 is TGTGCCAGCAGCTTAGCCGGGACATTTTCCACCGGGGAGCTGTTTTTT.

The V and J genes are TRBV5-4 and TRBJ2-7; D is possibly TRBD2 (5 bases). Germline-derived CDR1 and CDR2 are SGHNT and YYREEE (reference sequence). V dropped 5 bases and J dropped 2 bases, with 11 bases sitting between them. CDR3 length equals 13 residues. The CDR3: CASRPIGTYEQYF. Here the CDR3 DNA reads TGTGCCAGCAGGCCCATCGGGACCTACGAGCAGTACTTC.

The chain links TRBV10-1 to TRBJ1-1; D possibly corresponds to TRBD1 (5 bases). V was trimmed by 5 bases and J by 1 base, leaving 5 bases between them. CDR1 and CDR2 from the germline V gene are WNHNN and SYGVQD (reference sequence). CDR3 length: 12 amino acids. The CDR3 bases are TGCGCCAGCAGTACAGGGAACACTGAAGCTTTCTTT. Protein product: CASSTGNTEAFF.

The chain uses TRBV28 and TRBJ2-3; 11 bases align to TRBD2. The germline V gene encodes CDR1 MDHEN and CDR2 SYDVKM. With 2 bases clipped from V and 4 bases from J, the junction kept 8 bases outside the gene matches. The CDR3 length is 17 residues. The DNA for the CDR3 is TGTGCCAGCAGTTTACTAGCGGGGGGCCCCCCCCCAGATACGCAGTATTTT. Translating gives CASSLLAGGPPPDTQYF.

This rearrangement joins TRBV5-1 to TRBJ1-3, with TRBD1 as a possible D gene (6 bases). The CDR3 contains 13 residues. V lost 3 bases, J lost 3 bases, and 7 bases lay in between. Germline values: CDR1 SGHRS, CDR2 YFSETQ. The CDR3 DNA sequence: TGCGCCAGCAGCTGGGACAATGGAAACACCATATATTTT. This codes for CASSWDNGNTIYF.

This chain links TRBV10-3 with TRBJ2-7, with 7 bases matching TRBD1. The CDR3 loop spans 13 amino acids. V was pared by 0 bases and J by 6 bases, with 2 bases of the junction left unmatched. Per the germline V gene, CDR1 is ENHRY and CDR2 is SYGVKD. CDR3 DNA sequence: TGTGCCATCAGTGAGTCGAACAGGGGCGAGCAGTACTTC. It codes for CAISESNRGEQYF.

The rearrangement links TRBV2 to TRBJ2-3, with a tentative D call TRBD2 (5 bases). Trimming removed 3 bases from V and 9 bases from J, with 7 bases in between. The CDR3 is 11 amino acids. Germline V gene sequence: CDR1 SNHLY, CDR2 FYNNEI. The CDR3 DNA follows: TGTGCCAGCAGTGAGGAGGAAACGCAGTATTTT. This codes for CASSEEETQYF. The entire variable domain, with the rest obtained from reference TRBV2 and TRBJ2-3, is as follows: EPEVTQTPSHQVTQMGQEVILRCVPISNHLYFYWYRQILGQKVEFLVSFYNNEISEKSEIFDDQFSVERPDGSNFTLKIRSTKLEDSAMYFCASSEEETQYFGPGTRLTVL.

The rearrangement uses TRBV7-6 and TRBJ2-7, with TRBD2 as a possible D gene (6 bases). Trimming removed 4 bases from V and 0 bases from J, with 13 bases in between. The germline gives CDR1 SGHVS, CDR2 FNYEAQ. The CDR3 loop spans 15 amino acids. CDR3 loop: CASSSGGSGSYEQYF. In nucleotides, the CDR3 is TGTGCCAGCAGCTCTGGTGGTAGCGGCTCCTACGAGCAGTACTTC.

The chain recombines TRBV5-1 with TRBJ2-5; perhaps TRBD2 as D (5 bases). Trimming left V 4 bases short and J 5 bases short, with 12 bases between. The CDR3 consists of 13 residues. Germline CDR1 SGHRS, CDR2 YFSETQ. CDR3 nucleotide sequence: TGCGCCAGCAGCCGGTCCGGCGGGGAGACCCAGTACTTC. Translating gives CASSRSGGETQYF. The full variable domain, with the rest looked up from reference TRBV5-1 and TRBJ2-5, is KAGVTQTPRYLIKTRGQQVTLSCSPISGHRSVSWYQQTPGQGLQFLFEYFSETQRNKGNFPGRFSGRQFSNSRSEMNVSTLELGDSALYLCASSRSGGETQYFGPGTRLLVL.

The rearrangement links TRBV5-4 to TRBJ2-6; 9 positions match TRBD2. The CDR3 contains 16 residues. V gave up 4 bases and J gave up 3 bases; unmatched junction bases: 5. Germline V gene sequence: CDR1 SGHNT, CDR2 YYREEE (reference sequence). The CDR3 here is CASSQDSGSGANVLTF. The CDR3 DNA is TGTGCCAGCAGCCAAGATAGCGGGAGTGGGGCCAACGTCCTGACTTTC.

On this clone: An end of the junction differs from the germline gene, which may be a read error. V and J are TRBV28 and TRBJ1-5; D not resolved. Germline CDR1 and CDR2: MDHEN and SYDVKM. The CDR3 totals 14 residues. The CDR3 protein is CASGFGPLKKPQHF. CDR3 coding DNA: TGTGCCAGCGGTTTTGGCCCTCTCAAGAAGCCCCAGCATTTT.

This chain connects TRBV6-5 to TRBJ1-2; TRBD1 matches at 7 bases. Germline V gene lookup returns CDR1 MNHEY and CDR2 SVGAGI. The CDR3 sequence is 12 residues long. The ends lost 10 bases at V and 6 bases at J; junction bases unmatched: 8. CDR3 nucleotides: TGTGCCACCCAGGGGGACCCGCATGGCTACACCTTC. It yields the protein CATQGDPHGYTF.

The V gene is TRBV13, the J gene TRBJ2-5, with 10 bases aligning to TRBD1. Per germline, CDR1 PRHDT and CDR2 FYEKMQ (reference sequence). V trimming: 3 bases; J trimming: 5 bases; junction bases outside the gene matches: 6. There are 15 residues in the CDR3. CDR3 DNA sequence: TGTGCCAGCAGCTTCCGACAGGGGGCAGGGGAGACCCAGTACTTC. This encodes CASSFRQGAGETQYF.

The chain carries TRBV6-1 and TRBJ2-4; a weak D match, TRBD2 (7 bases). V was trimmed by 5 bases and J by 1 base, leaving 12 bases between them. The germline gives CDR1 MNHNS, CDR2 SASEGT. The CDR3 spans 15 residues. The CDR3 protein is CASSRGGFAKNIQYF. In DNA form, the CDR3 reads TGTGCCAGCAGTAGGGGGGGGTTTGCCAAAAACATTCAGTACTTC.

The V and J genes are TRBV4-1 and TRBJ1-3; TRBD1 might be the D (5 bases). This CDR3 spans 16 amino acids. V was shortened by 9 bases and J by 0 bases, with 18 bases between the two germline ends. Germline values: CDR1 MGHRA, CDR2 YSYEKL. The CDR3, as DNA: TGCGCCAGTACGGAAGACAGCGCGCTCTCTGGAAACACCATATATTTT. It is translated as CASTEDSALSGNTIYF.

Here the CDR3 reads CASRGTDQGAFF. DNA for the CDR3: TGTGCCAGCAGAGGGACAGATCAGGGAGCTTTCTTT. The V and J genes are TRBV5-4 and TRBJ1-1; TRBD1 matches at 7 bases. CDR1 is SGHNT, CDR2 YYREEE, per germline (reference sequence). After removal of 5 bases from V and 10 bases from J, the junction contained 8 bases not matched to a gene. The CDR3 sequence is 12 residues long.

The chain links TRBV5-1 to TRBJ1-2; D may be TRBD1 (6 bases). The CDR3 has 14 residues. CDR1 SGHRS and CDR2 YFSETQ come from the germline V gene. With 0 bases removed from V and 13 bases from J, the gap between germline ends came to 19 bases. CDR3: CASSLGQGSTSGTF. Written as DNA, the CDR3 is TGCGCCAGCAGCTTGGGGCAGGGGTCCACTTCTGGCACCTTC.

This sequence joins TRBV6-1 and TRBJ2-2; TRBD1 matches 7 bases. The V gene's germline CDR1 is MNHNS and CDR2 SASEGT. The CDR3 loop spans 18 amino acids. V trimming: 1 base; J trimming: 0 bases; junction bases outside the gene matches: 8. The CDR3 bases are TGTGCCAGCAGTGAAGACGGTGACAGGGCCACGAACACCGGGGAGCTGTTTTTT. Translated: CASSEDGDRATNTGELFF.

This chain joins TRBV6-6 and TRBJ2-3, with no clear D. V lost 0 bases to trimming and J lost 1 base, with 8 bases between them. The germline V gene encodes CDR1 MNHNY and CDR2 SVGAGI (reference sequence). This CDR3 has 15 amino acids. As DNA, the CDR3 is TGTGCCAGCAGTTACTCTGGCACCGGCACAGATACGCAGTATTTT. Protein: CASSYSGTGTDTQYF.

Of note for this clone: The same CDR3 is also encoded by other DNA sequences in this sample. The chain recombines TRBV5-1 with TRBJ1-2; TRBD1 matches 10 bases. The CDR3 length is 13 residues. CDR1 and CDR2 (germline): SGHRS, YFSETQ. V dropped 2 bases and J dropped 8; count of bases not matched to a gene: 3. The CDR3 reads CASSFGQGGGYTF. In nucleotides, the CDR3 is TGCGCCAGCAGCTTCGGACAGGGGGGCGGCTACACCTTC.

CDR3 amino acids: CASSSRTGELFF. CDR3 DNA: TGTGCCAGTAGTAGTCGCACCGGGGAGCTGTTTTTT. V gene TRBV19 combines with J gene TRBJ2-2; no definite D call. There are 12 residues in the CDR3. The germline gives CDR1 LNHDA, CDR2 SQIVND (reference sequence). The germline V and J ends were trimmed by 4 bases and 4 bases, with 4 bases remaining between them.

This chain's CDR3 is CASSPRTGVGETQYF. The CDR3 region has the DNA TGTGCCAGCAGCCCACGTACAGGGGTTGGAGAGACCCAGTACTTC. The chain couples TRBV11-3 to TRBJ2-5, with 7 bases matching TRBD1. Germline loops: CDR1 SGHNT, CDR2 YENEEA. The CDR3 has 15 amino acids. With 5 bases clipped from V and 4 bases from J, the junction kept 10 bases outside the gene matches.

This chain links TRBV5-1 with TRBJ2-7; TRBD1 might be the D (6 bases). Germline-derived CDR1 and CDR2 are SGHRS and YFSETQ. V gave up 3 bases and J gave up 4 bases, with 14 bases separating them. The CDR3 runs 14 residues. Here the CDR3 reads CASSSTGSGYEQYF. CDR3 in DNA: TGCGCCAGCAGCTCTACAGGGAGCGGATACGAGCAGTACTTC. Based on the CDR3 plus reference TRBV5-1 and TRBJ2-7, the full variable domain is KAGVTQTPRYLIKTRGQQVTLSCSPISGHRSVSWYQQTPGQGLQFLFEYFSETQRNKGNFPGRFSGRQFSNSRSEMNVSTLELGDSALYLCASSSTGSGYEQYFGPGTRLTVT.

V is TRBV9 and J is TRBJ2-3, with a tentative D call TRBD1 (6 bases). Germline V lookup: CDR1 SGDLS, CDR2 YYNGEE. Trimming stripped 0 bases from V and 3 bases from J, with 20 bases between. The CDR3 length is 18 residues. The CDR3 is CASSVDWGDQGWTDTQYF. The CDR3 nucleotides are TGTGCCAGCAGCGTAGATTGGGGTGATCAGGGGTGGACAGATACGCAGTATTTT.